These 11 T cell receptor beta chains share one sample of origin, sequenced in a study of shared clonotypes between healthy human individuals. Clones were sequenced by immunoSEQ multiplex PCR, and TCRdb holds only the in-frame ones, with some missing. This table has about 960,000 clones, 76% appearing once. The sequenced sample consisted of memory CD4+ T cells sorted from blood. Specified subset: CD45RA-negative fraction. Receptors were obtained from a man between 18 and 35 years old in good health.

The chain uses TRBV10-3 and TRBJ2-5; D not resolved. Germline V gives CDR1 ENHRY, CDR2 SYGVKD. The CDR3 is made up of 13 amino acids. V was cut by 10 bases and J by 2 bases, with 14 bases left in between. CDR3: CATETTRQETQYF. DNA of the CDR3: TGTGCCACAGAGACGACACGACAAGAGACCCAGTACTTC.

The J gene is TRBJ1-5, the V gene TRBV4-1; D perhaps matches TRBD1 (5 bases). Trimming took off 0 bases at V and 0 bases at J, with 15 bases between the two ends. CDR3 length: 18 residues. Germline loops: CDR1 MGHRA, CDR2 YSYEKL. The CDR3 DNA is TGCGCCAGCAGCCAAGATGAGCCCCAAGACAGTAGCAATCAGCCCCAGCATTTT. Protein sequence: CASSQDEPQDSSNQPQHF.

The CDR3 region has the DNA TGTGCCAGCAGTGAACCCGGGGTGCTAGAGACCCAGTACTTC. It encodes CASSEPGVLETQYF. V usage is TRBV2 and J usage is TRBJ2-5, with D tentatively TRBD2 (5 bases). The V and J ends lost 2 bases and 4 bases respectively, with 11 bases between them. Germline CDR1 and CDR2: SNHLY and FYNNEI. CDR3 size: 14 residues.

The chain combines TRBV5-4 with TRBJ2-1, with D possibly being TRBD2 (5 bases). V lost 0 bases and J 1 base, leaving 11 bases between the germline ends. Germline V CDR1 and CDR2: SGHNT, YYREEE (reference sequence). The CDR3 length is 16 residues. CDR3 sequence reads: CASSLGGSESYNEQFF. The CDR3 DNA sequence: TGTGCCAGCAGCTTGGGAGGGAGTGAGTCCTACAATGAGCAGTTCTTC.

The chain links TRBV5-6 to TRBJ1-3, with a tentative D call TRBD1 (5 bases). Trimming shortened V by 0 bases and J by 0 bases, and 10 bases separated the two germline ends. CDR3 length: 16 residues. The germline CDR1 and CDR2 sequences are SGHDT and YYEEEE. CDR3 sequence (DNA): TGTGCCAGCAGCTTGGATCTCGGGGCCTCTGGAAACACCATATATTTT. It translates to CASSLDLGASGNTIYF.

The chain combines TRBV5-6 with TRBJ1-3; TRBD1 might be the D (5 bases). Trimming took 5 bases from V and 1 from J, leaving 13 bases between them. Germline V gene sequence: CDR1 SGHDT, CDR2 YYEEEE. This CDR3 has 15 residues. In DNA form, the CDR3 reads TGTGCCAGCAGTTTATTTGGGGGTTCTGGAAACACCATATATTTT. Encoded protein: CASSLFGGSGNTIYF.

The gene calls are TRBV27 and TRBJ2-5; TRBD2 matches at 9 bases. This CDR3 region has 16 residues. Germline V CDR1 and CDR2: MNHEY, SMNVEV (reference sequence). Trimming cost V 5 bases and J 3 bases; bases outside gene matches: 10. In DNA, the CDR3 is TGTGCCAGCAGTCCCTCCCTAGCGGGAAACGAAGAGACCCAGTACTTC. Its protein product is CASSPSLAGNEETQYF.

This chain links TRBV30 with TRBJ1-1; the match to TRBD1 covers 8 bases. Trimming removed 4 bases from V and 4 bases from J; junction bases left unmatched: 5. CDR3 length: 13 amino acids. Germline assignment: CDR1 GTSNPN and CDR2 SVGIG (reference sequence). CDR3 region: CAWIRGQGTEAFF. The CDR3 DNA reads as TGTGCCTGGATAAGAGGACAGGGCACTGAAGCTTTCTTT.

CDR3 residues: CASSVAPLNEQFF. The CDR3 nucleotides are TGTGCCAGCAGCGTAGCCCCTCTTAATGAGCAGTTCTTC. The chain recombines TRBV9 with TRBJ2-1; D not certain. The CDR3 totals 13 residues. Germline lookup yields CDR1 SGDLS and CDR2 YYNGEE. Between the trimmed V and J ends, which lost 0 bases and 7 bases, there was a span of 8 bases.

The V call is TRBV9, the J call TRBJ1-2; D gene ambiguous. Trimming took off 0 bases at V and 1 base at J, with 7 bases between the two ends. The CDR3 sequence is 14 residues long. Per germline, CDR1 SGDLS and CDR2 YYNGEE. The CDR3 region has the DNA TGTGCCAGCAGCGTAGCTCAGAGTAACTATGGCTACACCTTC. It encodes CASSVAQSNYGYTF.

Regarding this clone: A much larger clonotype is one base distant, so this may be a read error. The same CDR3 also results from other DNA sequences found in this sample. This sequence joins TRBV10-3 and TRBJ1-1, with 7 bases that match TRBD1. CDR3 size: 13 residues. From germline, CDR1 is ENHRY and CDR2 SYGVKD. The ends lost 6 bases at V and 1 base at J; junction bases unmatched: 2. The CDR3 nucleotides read TGTGCCATCAGGGGGACAGAGAACACTGAAGCTTTCTTT. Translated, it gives CAIRGTENTEAFF.